These T cell receptor beta chains were read from a single sample in a study of response to subunit inactivated influenza vaccine. Each CDR3 protein is one row after TCRdb ran MiXCR on the RT-PCR reads. The data contain 300,000 to 350,000 distinct CDR3 sequences, 20% to 25% of them seen just once; the ten biggest clones take up approximately 10%. The sample here was PBMCs from blood, taken around 22 months after vaccination. The receptors were sampled from a man between 50 and 70 years old who received an inactivated influenza vaccine. Each CDR3 is given with its conserved first and last residue. D genes are given only for firm matches. Expanded clones get a size class; other rows say once, few or many, or leave the size out.

j_gene: TRBJ1-5; d_gene: -; abundance: many; v_gene: TRBV20-1; CDR3nt: TGCAGTGCTAGAGATTCAGGCAATCAGCCCCAGCATTTT; CDR3aa: CSARDSGNQPQHF
j_gene: TRBJ1-4; d_gene: -; abundance: -; v_gene: TRBV4-3; CDR3nt: TGCGCCAGCAGCCAAGATTGGGCTAATGAAAAACTGTTTTTT; CDR3aa: CASSQDWANEKLFF
j_gene: TRBJ1-1; d_gene: -; abundance: few; v_gene: TRBV7-9; CDR3nt: TGTGCCAGCAGCTTAGAGGCAGGGTTAGCTTTCTTT; CDR3aa: CASSLEAGLAFF
j_gene: TRBJ2-3; d_gene: TRBD2; abundance: -; v_gene: TRBV15; CDR3nt: TGTGCCACCAGCAGAGTACGCATAAGGACTAGCGGCACAGATACGCAGTATTTT; CDR3aa: CATSRVRIRTSGTDTQYF
j_gene: TRBJ1-2; d_gene: -; abundance: few; v_gene: TRBV6-1; CDR3nt: TGTGCCAGCCTCAAGGCAGGGGAGGACTATGGCTACACCTTC; CDR3aa: CASLKAGEDYGYTF
j_gene: TRBJ2-1; d_gene: -; abundance: many; v_gene: TRBV15; CDR3nt: TGTGCCACCAGCAGAGATCCCCACAATGAGCAGTTCTTC; CDR3aa: CATSRDPHNEQFF
j_gene: TRBJ1-5; d_gene: -; abundance: many; v_gene: TRBV10-3; CDR3nt: TGTGCCATCAGTGAAGGAGGGAGTGGACAGCCCCAGCATTTT; CDR3aa: CAISEGGSGQPQHF
j_gene: TRBJ1-5; d_gene: -; abundance: few; v_gene: TRBV5-1; CDR3nt: TGCGCCAGCAGCTTGGACGGTGAGGGCAATCAGCCCCAGCATTTT; CDR3aa: CASSLDGEGNQPQHF
j_gene: TRBJ2-2; d_gene: -; abundance: -; v_gene: TRBV21-1; CDR3nt: TGTGCCAGCAGCATCCAGCTCCCCGGGACAGGCGCGAACACCGGGGAGCTGTTTTTT; CDR3aa: CASSIQLPGTGANTGELFF
j_gene: TRBJ2-2; d_gene: TRBD2; abundance: -; v_gene: TRBV2; CDR3nt: TGTGCTGTGAGGGAGGGACCGAACACCGGGGAGCTGTTTTTT; CDR3aa: CAVREGPNTGELFF
j_gene: TRBJ2-3; d_gene: -; abundance: few; v_gene: TRBV12-3/TRBV12-4; CDR3nt: TGTGCCAGCAGTTTGTTAGTAATAGGGGTAGGGGACACAGATACGCAGTATTTT; CDR3aa: CASSLLVIGVGDTDTQYF
j_gene: TRBJ2-1; d_gene: -; abundance: -; v_gene: TRBV11-2; CDR3nt: TGTGCCAGCAGCTTGGGACCGAGGACGGGCTCCTACAATGAGCAGTTCTTC; CDR3aa: CASSLGPRTGSYNEQFF
j_gene: TRBJ2-2; d_gene: -; abundance: -; v_gene: TRBV20-1; CDR3nt: TGCAGTGCTAGAGATCCTGGGGCGGGAAACACCGGGGAGCTGTTTTTT; CDR3aa: CSARDPGAGNTGELFF
j_gene: TRBJ1-2; d_gene: TRBD1; abundance: few; v_gene: TRBV7-2; CDR3nt: TGTGCCAGCAGCTTATTAAGGGGACAGGCGGATGACTACACCTTC; CDR3aa: CASSLLRGQADDYTF
j_gene: TRBJ2-3; d_gene: TRBD1; abundance: -; v_gene: TRBV6-2/TRBV6-3; CDR3nt: TGTGCCAGCAGGCCGACGGGACAGGGAACAGATACGCAGTATTTT; CDR3aa: CASRPTGQGTDTQYF
j_gene: TRBJ1-6; d_gene: -; abundance: few; v_gene: TRBV5-1; CDR3nt: TGCGCCAGCAGCTTCGCCGAGAATTCACCCCTCCACTTT; CDR3aa: CASSFAENSPLHF
j_gene: TRBJ1-1; d_gene: TRBD1; abundance: few; v_gene: TRBV20-1; CDR3nt: TGCAGTGCCCGGGCAGGGGGCCCGAGAACTGAAGCTTTCTTT; CDR3aa: CSARAGGPRTEAFF
j_gene: TRBJ2-7; d_gene: TRBD2; abundance: few; v_gene: TRBV4-2; CDR3nt: TGTGCCAGCAGCCAAGATCTAGTAACTAGCGGGTCGGGGGAGCAGTACTTC; CDR3aa: CASSQDLVTSGSGEQYF
j_gene: TRBJ1-5; d_gene: -; abundance: -; v_gene: TRBV6-6; CDR3nt: TGTGCCAGCAGCCGAGATCAGGCCCAGCATTTT; CDR3aa: CASSRDQAQHF
j_gene: TRBJ2-3; d_gene: -; abundance: -; v_gene: TRBV5-6; CDR3nt: TGTGCCAGCAGCCCCGAAGGAACTTTCACAGATACGCAGTATTTT; CDR3aa: CASSPEGTFTDTQYF
j_gene: TRBJ2-7; d_gene: TRBD1; abundance: -; v_gene: TRBV6-2/TRBV6-3; CDR3nt: TGTGCCAGCAGTTGGAAGGGACAGGGCCCCTACGAGCAGTACTTC; CDR3aa: CASSWKGQGPYEQYF
j_gene: TRBJ2-1; d_gene: -; abundance: -; v_gene: TRBV5-1; CDR3nt: TGCGCCAGCAGCCAACAGGGATATGAGCAGTTCTTC; CDR3aa: CASSQQGYEQFF
j_gene: TRBJ1-1; d_gene: -; abundance: many; v_gene: TRBV7-3; CDR3nt: TGTGCCAGCAGCTTAAATCCGGGTTCCAACACTGAAGCTTTCTTT; CDR3aa: CASSLNPGSNTEAFF
j_gene: TRBJ2-3; d_gene: TRBD1; abundance: many; v_gene: TRBV29-1; CDR3nt: TGCAGCGTTCAGAGGGGACAGAGGGCAGATACGCAGTATTTT; CDR3aa: CSVQRGQRADTQYF
j_gene: TRBJ1-6; d_gene: -; abundance: -; v_gene: TRBV7-2; CDR3nt: TGTGCCAGCAGCCTCAACGCAGGAGGATCACCCCTCCACTTT; CDR3aa: CASSLNAGGSPLHF
j_gene: TRBJ1-6; d_gene: -; abundance: many; v_gene: TRBV6-5; CDR3nt: TGTGCCAGCAGTTACTCGGATTCACCCCTCCACTTT; CDR3aa: CASSYSDSPLHF
j_gene: TRBJ1-6; d_gene: TRBD1; abundance: -; v_gene: TRBV20-1; CDR3nt: TGCAGTGCTAGAGATTCCCGGACAGGCAAAAATTCACCCCTCCACTTT; CDR3aa: CSARDSRTGKNSPLHF
j_gene: TRBJ1-4; d_gene: TRBD1; abundance: few; v_gene: TRBV10-3; CDR3nt: TGTGCCATCAGCCAGGACAGGGCAGGTGAAAAACTGTTTTTT; CDR3aa: CAISQDRAGEKLFF
j_gene: TRBJ1-5; d_gene: -; abundance: few; v_gene: TRBV20-1; CDR3nt: TGCAGTGCTAGAGATCTAGGGGTCAATCAGCCCCAGCATTTT; CDR3aa: CSARDLGVNQPQHF
j_gene: TRBJ2-7; d_gene: -; abundance: -; v_gene: TRBV7-2; CDR3nt: TGTGCCAGCAGCTTATCTTACGGAACCTACGAGCAGTACTTC; CDR3aa: CASSLSYGTYEQYF
j_gene: TRBJ2-1; d_gene: TRBD2; abundance: few; v_gene: TRBV20-1; CDR3nt: TGCAGTGCTAGTAGGCTAGCGGTCTACAATGAGCAGTTCTTC; CDR3aa: CSASRLAVYNEQFF
j_gene: TRBJ2-1; d_gene: -; abundance: -; v_gene: TRBV4-3; CDR3nt: TGCGCCAGCAGCCAAGATGGCAGAGAATACAATGAGCAGTTCTTC; CDR3aa: CASSQDGREYNEQFF
j_gene: TRBJ1-3; d_gene: -; abundance: many; v_gene: TRBV4-1; CDR3nt: TGCGCCAGCAGCCCCGAGACAGGTTTCACCGGAAACACCATATATTTT; CDR3aa: CASSPETGFTGNTIYF
j_gene: TRBJ2-1; d_gene: TRBD2; abundance: -; v_gene: TRBV7-9; CDR3nt: TGTGCCAGCAGCTTCGGGCTAGCGGGAAACAATGAGCAGTTCTTC; CDR3aa: CASSFGLAGNNEQFF
j_gene: TRBJ2-4; d_gene: TRBD1; abundance: few; v_gene: TRBV5-1; CDR3nt: TGCGCCAGCAGCTTGGCACAGGGGAACATTCAGTACTTC; CDR3aa: CASSLAQGNIQYF
j_gene: TRBJ2-2; d_gene: -; abundance: -; v_gene: TRBV6-2/TRBV6-3; CDR3nt: TGTGCCAGCCGACAGATCACCGGGGAGCTGTTTTTT; CDR3aa: CASRQITGELFF
j_gene: TRBJ1-2; d_gene: TRBD1; abundance: few; v_gene: TRBV20-1; CDR3nt: TGCAGTGCTGCCCCGGGACAGGCTTTTAACTATGGCTACACCTTC; CDR3aa: CSAAPGQAFNYGYTF
j_gene: TRBJ2-7; d_gene: -; abundance: few; v_gene: TRBV7-9; CDR3nt: TGTGCCAGCAGCACCCTAGGACGGATCTACGAGCAGTACTTC; CDR3aa: CASSTLGRIYEQYF
j_gene: TRBJ1-5; d_gene: TRBD1; abundance: -; v_gene: TRBV27; CDR3nt: TGTGCCAGCAGTAGACAGGGACAGGGGATGCAGCCCCAGCATTTT; CDR3aa: CASSRQGQGMQPQHF
j_gene: TRBJ2-7; d_gene: TRBD1; abundance: -; v_gene: TRBV5-1; CDR3nt: TGCGCCAGCAGCACCAGACAGGGTAGCTCCTACGAGCAGTACTTC; CDR3aa: CASSTRQGSSYEQYF
j_gene: TRBJ2-7; d_gene: -; abundance: many; v_gene: TRBV3-1; CDR3nt: TGTGCCAGCAGCCAAGTAGGAAGTCGCTACGAGCAGTACTTC; CDR3aa: CASSQVGSRYEQYF
j_gene: TRBJ2-3; d_gene: -; abundance: -; v_gene: TRBV7-9; CDR3nt: TGTGCCAGCAGCTGGGGGGTGGGCACAGATACGCAGTATTTT; CDR3aa: CASSWGVGTDTQYF
j_gene: TRBJ2-2; d_gene: -; abundance: -; v_gene: TRBV11-2; CDR3nt: TGTGCCAGCAGCTTAGGGGCTTACACCGGGGAGCTGTTTTTT; CDR3aa: CASSLGAYTGELFF
j_gene: TRBJ2-5; d_gene: TRBD1; abundance: -; v_gene: TRBV10-3; CDR3nt: TGTGCCATCAGTCCCGCCTATGAGGACAGGGGAAGGGAGACCCAGTACTTC; CDR3aa: CAISPAYEDRGRETQYF
j_gene: TRBJ2-2; d_gene: -; abundance: once; v_gene: TRBV7-8; CDR3nt: TGTGCCAGCAGCTCGACCGGGACGGTGAACACCGGGGAGCTGTTTTTT; CDR3aa: CASSSTGTVNTGELFF
j_gene: TRBJ1-2; d_gene: -; abundance: many; v_gene: TRBV28; CDR3nt: TGTGCCAGCAGTTTACCGGGTCTGAGAGAAGGCTACACCTTC; CDR3aa: CASSLPGLREGYTF
j_gene: TRBJ2-2; d_gene: TRBD2; abundance: few; v_gene: TRBV10-1; CDR3nt: TGCGCCAGCAATACCAGCGGGAGTGACACCGGGGAGCTGTTTTTT; CDR3aa: CASNTSGSDTGELFF
j_gene: TRBJ2-1; d_gene: -; abundance: few; v_gene: TRBV20-1; CDR3nt: TGCAGTGCCCATCGGGGTCTCACCTACAATGAGCAGTTCTTC; CDR3aa: CSAHRGLTYNEQFF
j_gene: TRBJ2-4; d_gene: TRBD2; abundance: few; v_gene: TRBV4-1; CDR3nt: TGCGCCAGCAGCCAAGATGCCCTAGCGGGGGTAAACAAAAACATTCAGTACTTC; CDR3aa: CASSQDALAGVNKNIQYF
j_gene: TRBJ2-1; d_gene: -; abundance: -; v_gene: TRBV14; CDR3nt: TGTGCCAGCAGCCCCATGAGGGGTGAGCAGTTCTTC; CDR3aa: CASSPMRGEQFF
j_gene: TRBJ1-5; d_gene: -; abundance: few; v_gene: TRBV7-2; CDR3nt: TGTGCCAGCAGCTTAGAAGGGCATTATAGCAATCAGCCCCAGCATTTT; CDR3aa: CASSLEGHYSNQPQHF
j_gene: TRBJ2-3; d_gene: TRBD1; abundance: few; v_gene: TRBV7-9; CDR3nt: TGTGCCAGCAGTTCTTCCCGGGACAGGGTATTGTATTTT; CDR3aa: CASSSSRDRVLYF
j_gene: TRBJ1-6; d_gene: -; abundance: few; v_gene: TRBV5-1; CDR3nt: TGCGCCAGCAACCCGGACAGCGCCTATAATTCACCCCTCCACTTT; CDR3aa: CASNPDSAYNSPLHF
j_gene: TRBJ2-7; d_gene: -; abundance: -; v_gene: TRBV3-1; CDR3nt: TGTGCCAGCAGCCAATTGGCGGGGCTCTACGAGCAGTACTTC; CDR3aa: CASSQLAGLYEQYF
j_gene: TRBJ2-2; d_gene: -; abundance: few; v_gene: TRBV25-1; CDR3nt: TGTGCCAGCAGTGAATATGTGTGGGGCACCGGGGAGCTGTTTTTT; CDR3aa: CASSEYVWGTGELFF
j_gene: TRBJ1-2; d_gene: -; abundance: -; v_gene: TRBV10-3; CDR3nt: TGTGCCATCAGTGAGTCAAGGGGAGACTATGGCTACACCTTC; CDR3aa: CAISESRGDYGYTF
j_gene: TRBJ1-5; d_gene: -; abundance: many; v_gene: TRBV7-6; CDR3nt: TGTGCCAGCAGCCTTTCGGATTTTCAGCCCCAGCATTTT; CDR3aa: CASSLSDFQPQHF
j_gene: TRBJ1-6; d_gene: TRBD1; abundance: -; v_gene: TRBV5-6; CDR3nt: TGTGCCAGCAGCCAGTTACAGGGGGCGGGTAGTTCACCCCTCCACTTT; CDR3aa: CASSQLQGAGSSPLHF
j_gene: TRBJ1-1; d_gene: -; abundance: many; v_gene: TRBV7-3; CDR3nt: TGTGCCAGCAGCCTGGAGCTGAACACTGAAGCTTTCTTT; CDR3aa: CASSLELNTEAFF
j_gene: TRBJ2-1; d_gene: -; abundance: -; v_gene: TRBV20-1; CDR3nt: TGCAGTGCTAGAGAACAGGCATTATACAATGAGCAGTTCTTC; CDR3aa: CSAREQALYNEQFF